Shown below are 13 T cell receptor beta chains from a single sample sequenced in a study of graft-versus-host responses after intestinal transplantation. The method was immunoSEQ multiplex PCR; TCRdb's version includes in-frame clones alone and lacks a portion of them. The sample has about 89,000 clones; about 93% are singletons. Antigens for these TCRs are unknown. Sequenced here: unstimulated CD8+ T cells sorted from spleen or lymph node cells, sampled before intestinal transplant. The receptor set was obtained from a human donor who received an intestinal transplant.

The chain uses TRBV5-8 and TRBJ1-3; TRBD1 might be the D (5 bases). Germline V CDR1 and CDR2: SGHTS, YDEGEE. The ends were cut back, 0 bases at V and 0 bases at J, with 10 bases in the middle. The CDR3 is 16 amino acids. CDR3 sequence: CASSLGQLHSGNTIYF. Here the CDR3 DNA reads TGTGCCAGCAGCTTGGGACAGCTTCACTCTGGAAACACCATATATTTT.

This sequence joins TRBV4-3 and TRBJ2-7; D unresolved. The CDR3 length is 15 residues. Germline V gene lookup returns CDR1 LGHNA and CDR2 YSLEER. V lost 0 bases and J 1 base, leaving 10 bases between the germline ends. This CDR3 reads CASSQDREESYEQYF. The CDR3 DNA sequence: TGCGCCAGCAGCCAAGATCGTGAGGAGTCCTACGAGCAGTACTTC.

CDR3 coding DNA: TGTGCCAGTACGCTAGGGGGAACCACCGGGGAGCTGTTTTTT. Encoded protein: CASTLGGTTGELFF. The chain uses TRBV19 and TRBJ2-2, with D perhaps matching TRBD1 (6 bases). The CDR3 sequence is 14 residues long. CDR1 is LNHDA and CDR2 is SQIVND in the germline V gene (reference sequence). Trimming took 7 bases from V and 4 from J, leaving 13 bases between them. The full variable domain, rest sourced from reference TRBV19 and TRBJ2-2, is DGGITQSPKYLFRKEGQNVTLSCEQNLNHDAMYWYRQDPGQGLRLIYYSQIVNDFQKGDIAEGYSVSREKKESFPLTVTSAQKNPTAFYLCASTLGGTTGELFFGEGSRLTVL.

This chain links TRBV4-1 with TRBJ2-7; 7 bases line up with TRBD1. V lost 4 bases, J lost 0 bases, and 15 bases stayed unmatched. CDR3 length equals 18 residues. The V gene's germline CDR1 is MGHRA and CDR2 YSYEKL. CDR3: CASSPYPGTDNPSYEQYF. The DNA for the CDR3 is TGCGCCAGCAGCCCTTACCCCGGGACAGACAACCCCTCCTACGAGCAGTACTTC.

V and J are TRBV11-2 and TRBJ2-3, with 9 bases identical to TRBD2. The CDR3 extends over 17 amino acids. Germline values: CDR1 SGHAT, CDR2 FQNNGV. V gave up 1 base and J gave up 0 bases; unmatched junction bases: 5. The CDR3 here is CASSLVPSGASTDTQYF. The CDR3 DNA is TGTGCCAGCAGCTTAGTGCCTAGCGGGGCTAGCACAGATACGCAGTATTTT.

This chain connects TRBV4-3 to TRBJ1-2; 10 bases fit TRBD1. With V trimmed by 0 bases and J by 2 bases, 3 bases remained unmatched. This CDR3 spans 16 amino acids. Germline CDR1 reads LGHNA; CDR2 reads YSLEER. CDR3 DNA sequence: TGCGCCAGCAGCCAAGAGAGACAGGGGGCCAACTATGGCTACACCTTC. It translates to CASSQERQGANYGYTF.

The chain employs TRBV4-1 and TRBJ2-7, with D possibly TRBD1 on 6 matching bases. The CDR3 is 15 amino acids. The germline V and J ends were trimmed by 1 base and 7 bases, with 17 bases remaining between them. Germline V lookup: CDR1 MGHRA, CDR2 YSYEKL. The CDR3 nucleotides are TGCGCCAGCAGCCAAGCGGGGTCGGGCAGGGGAGAGCAGTACTTC. Its translation: CASSQAGSGRGEQYF.

This clone was recorded once. The V gene is TRBV4-3, the J gene TRBJ2-1; 14 bases line up with TRBD2. V lost 4 bases and J lost 4; bases outside the gene matches: 6. Germline lookup yields CDR1 LGHNA and CDR2 YSLEER. This CDR3 comprises 17 residues. CDR3 in DNA: TGCGCCAGCAGCCCGGGACTAGCGGGGGAGGGGTACAATGAGCAGTTCTTC. Translation gives CASSPGLAGEGYNEQFF.

The chain links TRBV27 to TRBJ2-7, with D perhaps matching TRBD1 (6 bases). Trimming took off 5 bases at V and 5 bases at J, with 19 bases between the two ends. Germline V CDR1 and CDR2: MNHEY, SMNVEV (reference sequence). The CDR3 is 15 residues long. The CDR3 is CASSPKDLGGNEQYF. CDR3 coding DNA: TGTGCCAGCAGTCCAAAAGACCTAGGGGGTAACGAGCAGTACTTC.

This clone was picked up one time. The CDR3 here is CASSLGLSGGVETQYF. The DNA for the CDR3 is TGTGCCAGCAGCTTAGGCCTGTCGGGGGGCGTGGAGACCCAGTACTTC. The V call is TRBV13, the J call TRBJ2-5, with D perhaps TRBD2 (7 bases). Germline V CDR1 and CDR2: PRHDT, FYEKMQ (reference sequence). The CDR3 spans 16 residues. Between the trimmed V and J ends, which lost 0 bases and 5 bases, there was a span of 16 bases.

V usage is TRBV27 and J usage is TRBJ1-1; the match to TRBD1 covers 7 bases. CDR3 length equals 13 residues. The V segment lost 8 bases and the J segment 0 bases; nucleotides outside the gene matches: 3. The germline CDR1 and CDR2 sequences are MNHEY and SMNVEV (reference sequence). CDR3 protein: CASRTGVNTEAFF. CDR3 nucleotide sequence: TGTGCCAGCCGTACAGGGGTGAACACTGAAGCTTTCTTT.

This rearrangement joins TRBV7-9 to TRBJ1-5; D is ambiguous. The CDR3 contains 13 residues. Trimming cost V 5 bases and J 7 bases, with 12 bases left between them. The germline CDR1 and CDR2 sequences are SEHNR and FQNEAQ (reference sequence). CDR3 amino acids: CASSSGHPQPQHF. The CDR3 coding sequence is TGTGCCAGCAGCAGCGGCCACCCACAGCCCCAGCATTTT.

The gene calls are TRBV29-1 and TRBJ1-1, with a tentative D call TRBD1 (6 bases). Germline assignment: CDR1 SQVTM and CDR2 ANQGSEA. V shed 3 bases and J shed 4 bases, with 9 bases lying between them. The length of the CDR3 is 12 residues. CDR3: CSVDQGFTEAFF. As DNA, the CDR3 is TGCAGCGTTGATCAGGGGTTCACTGAAGCTTTCTTT.